This is a list of T cell receptor beta chains from one sample in a study of siplizumab effects on memory and regulatory T cells. TCRdb's table, derived via immunoSEQ multiplex PCR, lists solely in-frame clones and lacks some. The sample records 100,000 or so clones, 93% being singletons. Sequenced material: CD4+ T cells sorted from blood. These receptors all stem from a human donor in good health. CDR3s include the opening cysteine and the closing phenylalanine or tryptophan. A D gene is named only where the DNA matches it firmly. Clone size is not always given. Where it is, it says once, few, many or a class for expanded clones.

J	size	D	V	CDR3	DNA
TRBJ2-5	NA	NA	TRBV2	CASSETPMSGSPPGSQYF	TGTGCCAGCAGTGAAACCCCCATGTCGGGGTCCCCCCCAGGGAGCCAGTACTTC
TRBJ2-7	NA	NA	TRBV21-1	CASSPQGETGTDEQYF	TGTGCCAGCAGCCCTCAGGGGGAGACAGGAACCGACGAGCAGTACTTC
TRBJ2-7	NA	NA	TRBV14	CASSQEFYEQYF	TGTGCCAGCAGCCAAGAGTTCTACGAGCAGTACTTC
TRBJ1-3	NA	NA	TRBV9	CASSVRELTNTGNTIYF	TGTGCCAGCAGCGTACGGGAACTCACCAACACTGGAAACACCATATATTTT
TRBJ2-3	NA	NA	TRBV9	CASSVRAGDTQYF	TGTGCCAGCAGCGTACGAGCGGGAGATACGCAGTATTTT
TRBJ2-3	NA	NA	TRBV5-1	CASSGGTLGDTQYF	TGCGCCAGCAGCGGAGGGACATTAGGAGATACGCAGTATTTT
TRBJ1-2	NA	TRBD1	TRBV6-1	CASSVGTGEGYTF	TGTGCCAGCAGTGTCGGGACAGGGGAAGGCTACACCTTC
TRBJ1-2	NA	TRBD1	TRBV6-6	CASSYSRDRGKYGYTF	TGTGCCAGCAGTTACTCCCGGGACAGGGGGAAATATGGCTACACCTTC
TRBJ2-3	NA	TRBD2	TRBV7-7	CASSLAVGGTDTQYF	TGTGCTAGCAGCTTAGCGGTGGGAGGGACAGATACGCAGTATTTT
TRBJ2-1	NA	TRBD2	TRBV9	CASSVHGLAGSLSSYNEQFF	TGTGCCAGCAGCGTGCATGGACTAGCGGGGTCCTTAAGCTCCTACAATGAGCAGTTCTTC
TRBJ2-1	NA	NA	TRBV10-2	CASSESEVQFF	TGCGCCAGCAGTGAGTCGGAGGTCCAGTTCTTC
TRBJ2-3	NA	TRBD2	TRBV5-1	CASSLRLAGGADTQYF	TGCGCCAGCAGCTTGAGGCTAGCGGGGGGGGCAGATACGCAGTATTTT
TRBJ1-1	once	NA	TRBV7-9	CASSFRGGKVNTEAFF	TGTGCCAGCAGCTTCAGGGGAGGAAAGGTGAACACTGAAGCTTTCTTT
TRBJ2-5	few	NA	TRBV11-2	CASSDRARASAGTQETQYF	TGTGCCAGCAGCGACCGAGCCCGAGCAAGTGCGGGCACTCAAGAGACCCAGTACTTC
TRBJ2-5	NA	TRBD1	TRBV18	CASSPNGQGTQYF	TGTGCCAGCTCACCGAATGGACAGGGGACCCAGTACTTC
TRBJ2-2	NA	NA	TRBV7-3	CASSPRGGMNTGELFF	TGTGCCAGCAGCCCCCGTGGCGGGATGAACACCGGGGAGCTGTTTTTT
TRBJ2-7	NA	TRBD2	TRBV25-1	CASSESVAGGGEQYF	TGTGCCAGCAGTGAATCCGTAGCGGGCGGAGGGGAGCAGTACTTC
TRBJ2-1	NA	TRBD2	TRBV13	CASSLASGSHEQFF	TGTGCCAGCAGCTTAGCTAGCGGGAGCCATGAGCAGTTCTTC
TRBJ1-5	NA	TRBD1	TRBV7-9	CASSTGQGLGQPQHF	TGTGCCAGCAGCACCGGACAGGGGCTAGGGCAGCCCCAGCATTTT
TRBJ2-1	NA	TRBD2	TRBV11-3	CASSLGWTSGKRSSYNEQFF	TGTGCCAGCAGCTTAGGGTGGACTAGCGGGAAGCGAAGCTCCTACAATGAGCAGTTCTTC
TRBJ2-1	NA	NA	TRBV5-1	CASSISELYNEQFF	TGCGCCAGCAGCATTTCCGAACTCTACAATGAGCAGTTCTTC
TRBJ1-5	NA	NA	TRBV27	CATGQPQHF	TGTGCCACCGGTCAGCCCCAGCATTTT
TRBJ2-7	NA	TRBD2	TRBV6-5	CASSYSGRGSYEQYF	TGTGCCAGCAGTTACTCGGGGCGGGGGTCCTACGAGCAGTACTTC
TRBJ1-2	NA	TRBD1	TRBV29-1	CSVRQGGDGYTF	TGCAGCGTGAGACAGGGGGGGGACGGCTACACCTTC
TRBJ2-5	NA	NA	TRBV5-6	CASSVTGIQYF	TGTGCCAGCAGCGTGACGGGTATCCAGTACTTC
TRBJ2-1	NA	TRBD2	TRBV19	CASSIEHVHGGSAYNEQFF	TGTGCCAGTAGTATAGAACATGTCCACGGGGGGTCAGCCTACAATGAGCAGTTCTTC
TRBJ1-2	NA	TRBD1	TRBV6-5	CASRHRGSGGYTF	TGTGCCAGCAGACACAGGGGATCGGGCGGCTACACCTTC
TRBJ1-2	NA	NA	TRBV7-2	CASSSAGGGGYTF	TGTGCCAGCAGCTCCGCGGGGGGCGGAGGCTACACCTTC
TRBJ2-7	NA	TRBD2	TRBV5-6	CASTPGLAGAYEQYF	TGTGCCAGCACCCCGGGACTAGCGGGGGCATACGAGCAGTACTTC
TRBJ1-5	NA	NA	TRBV6-6	CASNVWGGADQPQHF	TGTGCCAGCAACGTATGGGGGGGCGCGGATCAGCCCCAGCATTTT
TRBJ2-5	NA	NA	TRBV9	CASSVGSSGQETQYF	TGTGCCAGCAGCGTAGGGAGTAGCGGTCAAGAGACCCAGTACTTC
TRBJ2-5	NA	TRBD2	TRBV11-3	CASSSRGETQYF	TGTGCCAGCAGCTCGCGGGGGGAGACCCAGTACTTC
TRBJ2-5	NA	TRBD2	TRBV6-1	CASSEPGGLNQYF	TGTGCCAGCAGTGAGCCGGGGGGGCTAAACCAGTACTTC
TRBJ1-1	NA	NA	TRBV6-1	CASSEALVAFF	TGTGCCAGCAGTGAAGCGCTCGTGGCTTTCTTT
TRBJ2-1	NA	TRBD2	TRBV9	CASSVIAGGFRNEQFF	TGTGCCAGCAGCGTAATAGCGGGGGGATTCAGGAATGAGCAGTTCTTC